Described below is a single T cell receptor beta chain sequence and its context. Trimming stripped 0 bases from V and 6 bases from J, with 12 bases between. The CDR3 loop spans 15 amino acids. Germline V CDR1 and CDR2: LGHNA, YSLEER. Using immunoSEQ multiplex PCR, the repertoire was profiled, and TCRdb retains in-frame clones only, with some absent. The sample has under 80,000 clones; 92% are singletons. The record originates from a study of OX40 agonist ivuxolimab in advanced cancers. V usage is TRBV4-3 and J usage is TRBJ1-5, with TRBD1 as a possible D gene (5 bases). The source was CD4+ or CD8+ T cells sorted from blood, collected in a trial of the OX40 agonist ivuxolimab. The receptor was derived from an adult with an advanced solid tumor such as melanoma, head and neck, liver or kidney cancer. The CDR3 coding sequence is TGCGCCAGCAGCCAAGATAGGAGGGGAGGTCAGCCCCAGCATTTT. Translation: CASSQDRRGGQPQHF.